This T cell receptor (beta chain) stems from a study of cytomegalovirus exposure and HLA in healthy donors. It was with 60 Vbeta and 13 Jbeta primers that the PCR ran. In the original analysis: An analysis that came later counted tens of millions of unique TCR beta chains, around 10 million shared. Only in-frame clones appear in the TCRdb table, and some are missing; sequencing was by immunoSEQ multiplex PCR. V, J and clone size are those of that table, while D and trimming were read from the DNA. The data hold hundreds of thousands of clones, with roughly 80% observed a single time. This clone was found once. Germline assignment: CDR1 SGHNT and CDR2 YYREEE (reference sequence). Trimming removed 4 bases at V and 11 bases at J, with 10 bases between. The CDR3 contains 11 residues.

The receptor comes from a man aged 40-49 years in good health and CMV-seropositive. The rearrangement joins TRBV5-4 to TRBJ2-1, with no clear D. The sequenced sample was PBMCs. Here the CDR3 DNA reads TGTGCCAGCAGCCAAGACTCAAAGCAGTTCTTC. As protein: CASSQDSKQFF.